Sequencing of this T cell receptor (beta chain) was carried out in a study of a mutant IDH1 vaccine in newly diagnosed glioma. The V gene lost 6 bases and the J gene lost 4 bases, with 16 bases spanning the gap. Per germline, CDR1 MNHEY and CDR2 SVGAGI. The CDR3 runs 14 residues. Here immunoSEQ multiplex PCR was the method, and the copy in TCRdb shows in-frame clones only, minus some. The sample lists about 52,000 clones; roughly 90% were seen once. Time point specified: week 11, during vaccination. A single vaccine dose contained 300 ug of mutant IDH1 20-mer peptide, and topical imiquimod was used with it. Concerning this clone itself: The antigen is unknown.

This TCR was recovered from a man aged 45-60 years with glioma. The V and J genes are TRBV6-5 and TRBJ2-7; D is perhaps TRBD1 or TRBD2 (7 bases each). Sequencing was performed on PBMCs, taken from a glioma patient whose treatment included an IDH1 peptide vaccine. Here the CDR3 DNA reads TGTGCCAGCAGGCGGGGGACAGCTCGGTACGAGCAGTACTTC. This translates into CASRRGTARYEQYF.